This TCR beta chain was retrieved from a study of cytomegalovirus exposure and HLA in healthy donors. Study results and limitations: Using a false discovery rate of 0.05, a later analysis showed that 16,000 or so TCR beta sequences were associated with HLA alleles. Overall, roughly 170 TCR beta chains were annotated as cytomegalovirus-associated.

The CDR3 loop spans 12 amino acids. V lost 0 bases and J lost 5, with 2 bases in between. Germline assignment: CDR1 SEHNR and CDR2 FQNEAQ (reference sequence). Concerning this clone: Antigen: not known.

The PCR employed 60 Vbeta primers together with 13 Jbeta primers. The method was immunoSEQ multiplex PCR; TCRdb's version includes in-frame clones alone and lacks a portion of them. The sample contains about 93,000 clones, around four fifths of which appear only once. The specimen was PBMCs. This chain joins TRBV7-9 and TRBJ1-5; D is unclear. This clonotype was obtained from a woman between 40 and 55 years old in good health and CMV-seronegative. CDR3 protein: CASSLADQPQHF. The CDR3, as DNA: TGTGCCAGCAGCTTAGCCGATCAGCCCCAGCATTTT.